The 6 T cell receptor beta chains given below trace back to one sample, sequenced in a study of blood T cells in healthy people across ages. Then a second PCR, running about 6 to 12 cycles, was carried out with a sample-barcoded 5' primer and a J-beta primer mix. TCRdb itself ran the 5' RACE reads through MiXCR, one entry per CDR3 protein. This repertoire shows 1.5 million to 2 million distinct CDR3 sequences, 28% found once; its top ten account for 7.7%. The sample consisted of blood. The receptors come from a woman under 40 in good health.

As to this clonotype: At one end, the junction sequence differs from germline, possibly due to a read error. The V gene is TRBV20-1, the J gene TRBJ2-7; 11 bases agree with TRBD1. Germline V gene sequence: CDR1 DFQATT, CDR2 SNEGSKA (reference sequence). The CDR3 has 13 amino acids. DNA for the CDR3: TGCGGTGCTCTGGACAGGGGGCTGCACGAGCAGTACTTC. The encoded protein is CGALDRGLHEQYF.

The chain carries TRBV5-5 and TRBJ2-4, with 12 nucleotides matching TRBD2. V dropped 5 bases and J dropped 3; count of bases not matched to a gene: 12. Germline V gene lookup returns CDR1 SGHKS and CDR2 YYEKEE (reference sequence). This CDR3 comprises 18 residues. CDR3 residues: CASRPPLAGGRGKNIQYF. The DNA of the CDR3 is TGTGCCAGCAGGCCTCCCCTAGCGGGGGGGCGAGGCAAAAACATTCAGTACTTC.

This sequence joins TRBV4-1 and TRBJ2-1; 8 bases are shared with TRBD1. The germline gives CDR1 MGHRA, CDR2 YSYEKL. The CDR3 contains 15 residues. V lost 0 bases, J lost 6 bases, and 4 bases stayed unmatched. Written as DNA, the CDR3 is TGCGCCAGCAGCCAAGACAGGGGGCTAGGCAATGAGCAGTTCTTC. Its translation is CASSQDRGLGNEQFF.

On this clonotype: The junction departs from the called germline gene at one end, perhaps through a read error. V gene TRBV28 combines with J gene TRBJ1-5, with D possibly matching TRBD1 (5 bases). From germline, CDR1 is MDHEN and CDR2 SYDVKM. The CDR3 extends over 12 amino acids. The CDR3 sequence: CASSLSGQPRHF. The DNA for the CDR3 is TGTGCCAGCAGCTTATCAGGGCAGCCCCGGCATTTT.

This CDR3 is CSALRDSGNSNQPQHF. Written as DNA, the CDR3 is TGCAGTGCTCTTCGGGACAGCGGAAATAGCAATCAGCCCCAGCATTTT. The chain uses TRBV20-1 and TRBJ1-5; 7 nucleotides align to TRBD1. V was clipped by 5 bases and J by 0 bases; unmatched bases: 10. The V gene's germline CDR1 is DFQATT and CDR2 SNEGSKA (reference sequence). The CDR3 runs to 16 residues.

This clonotype was seen only once. V usage is TRBV18 and J usage is TRBJ1-4; TRBD1 matches at 7 bases. The CDR3 has 14 amino acids. The junction had 8 bases not matched to a gene; V was cut back by 8 bases and J by 5 bases. Germline V gene data show CDR1 as KGHSH and CDR2 as LQKENI. CDR3 region: CASLSDRANEKLFF. CDR3 bases: TGTGCCAGCCTTTCAGACAGGGCGAATGAAAAACTGTTTTTT.